The subject of this entry is one T cell receptor (beta chain). This clone was seen a few times. Its antigen has not been determined. One base away there is no much larger clone; base qualities are not given. The cohort comprised more than 550 healthy bone marrow donors. At the time of sampling, every cohort member was nominally healthy, though immune exposures that went unrecorded were likely present. The donor tested CMV seropositive, placing the donor among the roughly 300 seropositive members of the cohort. Every donor gave a peripheral blood sample, and the peripheral blood mononuclear cells from that sample were used for TCR beta sequencing. Genomic DNA extraction from the blood cell samples was performed with the Qiagen DNeasy Blood Extraction Kit. Library creation used the immunoSEQ multiplex PCR assay. For the multiplex PCR, a mixture combining 60 forward primers for TCR Vbeta segments and 13 reverse primers for TCR Jbeta segments was used. Amplification of the CDR3 region of rearranged TCR beta genes was performed with a multiplex PCR assay on genomic DNA. The amplified TCR beta libraries were sequenced on the Illumina HiSeq System as 87-base-pair reads. The original methods were these. A later analysis counted about 80 million unique TCR beta chains across the 690 or so repertoires, and some 11 million of these chains were shared by at least two donors. Raw reads were error-corrected and collapsed into unique sequences by a nearest-neighbor algorithm in which closely related sequences were merged to remove PCR and sequencing errors. CDR3 sequences were aligned to IMGT reference sequences to assign V, D and J gene segments. For a sequence to be retained, a match of at least six nucleotides to both a V gene segment and a J gene segment was required. A rearrangement was called productive if the CDR3 had no stop codons and remained in frame with V and J, and every other rearrangement was called non-productive. Following IMGT convention, CDR3 was defined as the stretch from the second conserved V-encoded cysteine up to the conserved J-encoded phenylalanine. The earlier analysis of 550 to 650 of the donors excluded any sequence lacking an unambiguous match to a single V gene segment. In an earlier analysis of some 590 of the donors, a V segment was called functional when productive rearrangements were above 56.7%, and segregating when the standard deviation between donors exceeded 5%. A statistical classification framework was built to diagnose cytomegalovirus status from the catalog of TCR beta chain sequences. A later analysis assigned V and J genes by comparing TCR nucleotide sequences with IMGT/GENE-DB human TR gene sequences. Using the TCRdist pipeline, a later analysis assigned CDR3 sequences along with most-parsimonious VDJ recombination scenarios. In a later analysis, each TCR beta chain was defined by its CDR3 amino acid sequence together with its V-gene family, and reads lacking a unique V-gene family were excluded. To address suspected cross-contamination and a sequencing artifact, a later analysis removed a few hundred highly shared, low-generation-probability nucleotide sequences. A later analysis calculated a clonal expansion index for each public chain from normalized within-repertoire ranks of inferred template counts. In a later analysis, generation probabilities were computed using a VDJ recombination model fitted to out-of-frame rearrangements, and the results were checked against IGoR. A later analysis scored TCR-TCR, TCR-HLA and TCR-CMV co-occurrence with hypergeometric tests, applying a repertoire-size bias correction to TCR pairs. False discovery rates were estimated in a later analysis by permuting HLA or CMV assignments 20 times. A later analysis grouped co-occurring TCRs with DBSCAN, adding TCRdist sequence similarity when clustering within HLA-allele-positive subsets. Repertoires with fewer than 30,000 or more than 120,000 public chains, plus five repertoires with anomalous nucleotide sharing, were excluded from co-occurrence clustering. TCRdb's version of the immuneACCESS table is confined to in-frame rearrangements and falls short of the full clone set. An unresolved V gene accounts for under half of the shortfall where checked; the remainder is of unknown origin. V, J and clone size are those of that table, while D and trimming were read from the DNA. The sample has 100,000 or so clones on record, around 82% of them singletons. Together, the top ten hold roughly 5% of the sample.

The sample originates from a study of cytomegalovirus exposure and HLA in healthy donors (dated by TCRdb to about 2017). Some background on the complete study: An earlier analysis of several hundred of the donors reported 276 Gb of sequence data and 117 million unique TCR beta sequences obtained from some 170 million T cells. On average, around 230,000 unique TCR beta nucleotide sequences were sequenced per donor among a few hundred genotyped donors of the cohort, with roughly 19% of those sequences being non-productive. The study combined high-throughput TCR immunosequencing, statistical association of individual TCRs with disease status, and machine learning to predict cytomegalovirus infection status. An earlier analysis of 500 to 750 of the donors applied high-throughput TCR beta sequencing to assess whether each TCR beta V gene segment acted as functional or pseudogenic. An early release that covered 640 HLA-typed donors contained approximately 300 gigabases of sequencing data and 70 million to 100 million unique TCR sequences. The genetic ancestry cluster associated with self-reported Caucasian donors included about four fifths of the approximately 430 genotyped donors. HLA typing included class I and class II loci at four-digit resolution. A handful of DR-DQ haplotypes were treated as single units for association and clustering because of strong linkage in the cohort. The T cell repertoires of 666 subjects were profiled by immunosequencing and related to cytomegalovirus serostatus. Along with the approximately 700-subject first cohort, a separate validation cohort of about 110 different subjects was used. Donor age, sex, ethnicity and CMV serostatus were compiled alongside the repertoire data. The study aimed to test whether signatures of past pathogen exposure could be identified by cataloging public T cell receptors. The number of donors typed differed by locus, with about 629-640 for A, B, C, DRB1 and DQB1, around 500 for DQA1, about 610 for DPA1, and approximately 470 for DPB1. A later analysis re-analyzed previously published TCR beta repertoires from roughly 690 donors and added high-resolution HLA genotyping to study TCR occurrence patterns. Genome-wide SNP genotypes for about three fifths of the 666 donors were used in a later genetic analysis, which treated that subset as a discovery cohort. Every discovery cohort repertoire had been produced on one sequencing platform. In the later analysis, no new phenotypic data were used to find candidate immune exposures; instead, reliance was placed on TCR beta sequences and their occurrence across donors.

Results and caveats for the whole study, not just this receptor: According to a later analysis, parvovirus B19, influenza, CMV and Epstein-Barr virus appeared linked to several top co-occurrence clusters. In this cohort, only TCR beta chains were sequenced, and detectable features were limited by the absence of alpha or paired-chain data. The presence/absence analyses assumed that sequencing depth was roughly uniform across donors, and that assumption may not be true. A further reported finding was that TCR beta sequences accurately predicted the HLA-A and HLA-B alleles for most subjects in the first cohort. Cytomegalovirus status was reported to be diagnosed by the classifier with high specificity and sensitivity in both the original and validation cohorts. Compared with the approximately 700-donor mean, donors in an Asian-associated ancestry cluster had fewer N-insertions in productive TCRs, according to a later genetic analysis. Assigning TCR associations to individual alleles was difficult when HLA alleles, especially DR and DQ, strongly co-occurred. According to the authors, the approach could potentially be generalized to other disease states and immunological phenotypes. Three of the identified cytomegalovirus-associated TCR beta chains were confirmed in vitro to be specific for cytomegalovirus antigens. Approximately 16 rarely observed V segments, including chromosome 9 orphons, were excluded from the earlier analysis of 550 to 700 of the donors because counts were too low. Specific HLA alleles were associated with over 15,000 TCR beta sequences at a false discovery rate of 0.05 in a later analysis. Because HLA typing was unavailable for some donors at each locus, only the typed subset was used in association tests. According to a later analysis, most CMV-associated TCR beta chains appeared to be HLA-restricted, and the HLA associations seemed to be driven largely by CMV exposure. Across donors, most TCR sequences were observed very rarely, whereas some public TCRs were present in many individuals. The study listed 164 TCR beta chains as associated with cytomegalovirus. Correlated functional status among segregating V segments might be attributable to linkage disequilibrium, but an unknown experimental factor could not be ruled out. Broadly in line with IMGT annotations, most TCR beta V segments showed up in productive rearrangements about 87% or about 30% of the time in an earlier analysis of about 500 of the donors. In a later analysis, the rate of TCR association differed among HLA loci, with DRB1 alleles having the most associated TCRs and HLA-C alleles having the fewest. A group of highly shared sequence variants was considered likely to be a technical artifact of the sequencing pipeline. A later analysis found that HLA-associated TCR beta chains were more clonally expanded and had lower generation probabilities than equally common non-associated chains. For the cohort, immune exposure information was limited to CMV serostatus. V-gene and J-gene trimming of TCR beta chains was associated with a missense DCLRE1C variant in a later genetic analysis, and the association was replicated in an independent cohort.

Material for sequencing was PBMCs. This sequence was found in a man aged 35 to 55 in good health and CMV-seropositive.

The sequence in DNA is TGTGCCAGCAGCTCGCGGACTAGCAGTACCGACGAGCAGTACTTC. Its translation is CASSSRTSSTDEQYF. The V and J segments used are TRBV5-4 and TRBJ2-7; 8 bases in between match TRBD2. The CDR1 and CDR2 encoded by the germline V gene (reference sequence) are SGHNT and YYREEE. The CDR3 goes from the cysteine to the phenylalanine over 15 residues. Only the CDR3 portion is preserved as DNA: 45 bases, with reading frame beginning at the first base. Trimming leaves V shorter by 3 bases and J shorter by 5 bases, with the junction holding 10 bases beyond the gene matches.